The rows below give T cell receptor beta chains drawn from one sample of a study of blood T cell repertoires in COVID-19. Produced via immunoSEQ multiplex PCR; TCRdb's table is partial and in-frame only. The table lists about 100,000 clones, roughly 85% of them singletons. Sequencing was carried out using peripheral blood. The receptors derive from a woman in her 70s with acute or convalescent COVID-19. CDR3s include the opening cysteine and the closing phenylalanine or tryptophan. A D gene is named only where the DNA matches it firmly. Size is stated for part of the rows, as once, few or many counts, or as a class when the clone is expanded.

J gene,D gene,V gene,clone size,CDR3 protein,CDR3 DNA
TRBJ1-1,.,TRBV18,many,CASSPPGTEAFF,TGTGCCAGCTCACCGCCGGGAACTGAAGCTTTCTTT
TRBJ1-1,TRBD1,TRBV19,.,CASSYSGTGGVTEAFF,TGTGCCAGTTCCTATTCCGGGACAGGCGGGGTCACTGAAGCTTTCTTT
TRBJ2-1,.,TRBV6-2/TRBV6-3,.,CASSLMDNEQFF,TGTGCCAGCAGTCTAATGGACAATGAGCAGTTCTTC
TRBJ1-2,.,TRBV6-4,.,CASSDGGGTGTGGYTF,TGTGCCAGCAGTGATGGGGGAGGCACGGGAACGGGTGGCTACACCTTC
TRBJ2-3,.,TRBV5-4,.,CASSLERAGDTQYF,TGTGCCAGCAGCTTGGAACGGGCGGGAGATACGCAGTATTTT
TRBJ1-1,TRBD1,TRBV5-1,.,CASSQRGPGSTEAFF,TGCGCCAGCAGCCAGAGGGGGCCGGGGAGCACTGAAGCTTTCTTT
TRBJ1-4,.,TRBV12-2,.,CASRLIEDRGNEKLFF,TGTGCAAGTCGCTTAATTGAGGACAGGGGGAATGAAAAACTGTTTTTT
TRBJ2-3,.,TRBV3-1/TRBV3-2,.,CASSQEVGGTDTQYF,TGTGCCAGCAGCCAAGAGGTCGGGGGCACAGATACGCAGTATTTT
TRBJ1-2,.,TRBV4-3,.,CASTRAGYGYTF,TGCGCCAGCACTCGAGCGGGGTATGGCTACACCTTC
TRBJ1-2,TRBD1,TRBV28,.,CAGQDENYGYTF,TGTGCCGGACAGGACGAGAACTATGGCTACACCTTC
TRBJ2-4,.,TRBV19,.,CASSPGWGGGAKNIQYF,TGTGCCAGTAGCCCTGGGTGGGGCGGAGGGGCCAAAAACATTCAGTACTTC
TRBJ1-1,.,TRBV7-2,.,CASSLGGLYPSRAFF,TGTGCCAGCAGTTTGGGGGGACTATACCCTTCTCGGGCTTTCTTT
TRBJ2-3,TRBD2,TRBV5-1,.,CASSLGLAGGLNTDTQYF,TGCGCCAGCAGCTTGGGGCTAGCGGGGGGGCTGAACACAGATACGCAGTATTTT
TRBJ2-5,TRBD1,TRBV29-1,.,CSVVGTGTYQETQYF,TGCAGCGTCGTTGGGACAGGAACTTACCAAGAGACCCAGTACTTC
TRBJ2-5,.,TRBV3-1/TRBV3-2,.,CASMVGAARETQYF,TGTGCCAGCATGGTGGGGGCCGCAAGAGAGACCCAGTACTTC
TRBJ2-5,.,TRBV18,.,CASSPQDNTGTQYF,TGTGCCAGCTCACCCCAAGACAATACAGGGACCCAGTACTTC
TRBJ1-2,.,TRBV14,many,CASSQEATSNYGYTF,TGTGCCAGCAGCCAAGAAGCTACTAGCAACTATGGCTACACCTTC
TRBJ1-4,.,TRBV12-5,.,CASGLGVGGGGNEKLFF,TGTGCTAGTGGTTTGGGTGTTGGGGGCGGCGGGAATGAAAAACTGTTTTTT
TRBJ2-3,TRBD1,TRBV7-2,.,CASSLAGQGLDTQYF,TGTGCCAGCAGCTTAGCCGGACAGGGTTTAGATACGCAGTATTTT
TRBJ2-4,TRBD1,TRBV7-2,once,CASSWDSGLAKNIQYF,TGTGCCAGCAGTTGGGACAGTGGGCTAGCCAAAAACATTCAGTACTTC
TRBJ2-3,.,TRBV10-2,.,CASSSGQPGTDTQYF,TGCGCCAGCAGTTCCGGACAACCCGGCACAGATACGCAGTATTTT
TRBJ1-2,.,TRBV19,.,CASSNARTVNYGYTF,TGTGCCAGTAGCAACGCCAGGACAGTAAACTATGGCTACACCTTC
TRBJ1-2,.,TRBV13,.,CASSPPQGTNYGYTF,TGTGCCAGCAGCCCACCCCAGGGGACCAACTATGGCTACACCTTC
TRBJ1-1,.,TRBV5-1,.,CASSSLGLDTEAFF,TGCGCCAGCAGCTCCCTGGGACTGGACACTGAAGCTTTCTTT
TRBJ1-3,.,TRBV25-1,.,CASSDGTGNTIYF,TGTGCCAGCAGTGACGGGACTGGAAACACCATATATTTT
TRBJ1-1,.,TRBV19,.,CASSPGRGLNTEAFF,TGTGCCAGTAGTCCCGGACGGGGATTGAACACTGAAGCTTTCTTT
TRBJ2-3,.,TRBV12-3/TRBV12-4,.,CASTVMDTQYF,TGTGCCAGCACGGTTATGGATACGCAGTATTTT
TRBJ2-1,.,TRBV2,few,CASIMTGGVHNEQFF,TGTGCCAGCATTATGACAGGCGGCGTCCACAATGAGCAGTTCTTC
TRBJ2-5,TRBD2,TRBV5-1,.,CASSNPGLVWETQYF,TGCGCCAGCAGCAACCCGGGACTAGTTTGGGAGACCCAGTACTTC
TRBJ1-2,TRBD1,TRBV5-1,.,CASSIDRGGYTF,TGCGCCAGCAGCATTGACAGGGGTGGCTACACCTTC
TRBJ2-2,TRBD2,TRBV9,once,CASGERGSNTGELFF,TGTGCCAGCGGGGAGCGGGGTTCGAACACCGGGGAGCTGTTTTTT
TRBJ1-5,.,TRBV6-5,.,CASSWGEGNQPQHF,TGTGCCAGCAGTTGGGGGGAGGGCAATCAGCCCCAGCATTTT
TRBJ1-2,TRBD1,TRBV10-3,once,CAIGPGTGAHGYTF,TGTGCCATCGGTCCCGGGACAGGGGCCCATGGCTACACCTTC
TRBJ2-5,TRBD1,TRBV7-9,.,CASSTRTGEETQYF,TGTGCCAGCAGCACCCGGACAGGGGAAGAGACCCAGTACTTC
TRBJ1-3,.,TRBV9,.,CASSVDISSGNTIYF,TGTGCCAGCAGCGTAGATATCAGCTCTGGAAACACCATATATTTT
TRBJ1-1,.,TRBV15,.,CATSRDLLREAFF,TGTGCCACCAGCAGAGATCTCCTACGGGAAGCTTTCTTT
TRBJ2-5,.,TRBV5-1,.,CASSQLQGRETQYF,TGCGCCAGCAGCCAACTACAGGGTAGGGAGACCCAGTACTTC
TRBJ2-5,TRBD1,TRBV28,.,CASSPRQGVEETQYF,TGTGCCAGCAGTCCTCGACAGGGAGTAGAAGAGACCCAGTACTTC
TRBJ1-5,.,TRBV6-5,.,CASMTGNSQPQHF,TGTGCCAGCATGACAGGCAACAGTCAGCCCCAGCATTTT
TRBJ1-5,.,TRBV19,.,CASTFPNQPQHF,TGTGCCAGTACCTTCCCCAATCAGCCCCAGCATTTT
TRBJ2-3,.,TRBV5-4,.,CASSLGAPANTQYF,TGTGCCAGCAGCTTGGGGGCCCCCGCAAATACGCAGTATTTT
TRBJ1-2,TRBD1,TRBV30,.,CAWSYDRGRVGYYGYTF,TGTGCCTGGAGTTACGACAGGGGGAGGGTAGGGTACTATGGCTACACCTTC
TRBJ1-5,TRBD1,TRBV7-3,.,CASSFRDRASNQPQHF,TGTGCCAGCAGCTTCCGGGACAGGGCTAGCAATCAGCCCCAGCATTTT
TRBJ1-2,.,TRBV4-1,once,CASSQASGGPYGYTF,TGCGCCAGCAGCCAAGCGTCCGGGGGTCCTTATGGCTACACCTTC
TRBJ2-7,.,TRBV2,.,CASTRETYEQYF,TGTGCCAGCACCCGGGAGACATACGAGCAGTACTTC
TRBJ2-2,TRBD1,TRBV6-6,.,CAISLGQGRDGELFF,TGTGCCATCTCCCTCGGACAGGGACGGGACGGGGAGCTGTTTTTT
TRBJ1-4,.,TRBV6-2/TRBV6-3,.,CASSPREKLFF,TGTGCCAGCAGTCCCCGGGAAAAACTGTTTTTT
TRBJ1-1,.,TRBV19,.,CASRTTGNTEAFF,TGTGCCAGTAGAACCACAGGGAACACTGAAGCTTTCTTT